This T cell receptor beta chain was observed in a study of CD8+ T cells in alopecia areata. Study results and limitations: Compared with mice, patients displayed less clear TCR sharing, possibly for HLA-related reasons. Scalp sample data also include resident alphabeta T cells from normal skin.

Treatment: oral pan-JAK inhibitor, 5-10 mg twice daily. Germline trimming cut 7 bases from V and 2 bases from J; bases unmatched to any gene: 6. CDR1 is MNHEY, CDR2 SVGAGI, per germline. The CDR3 totals 15 residues. Investigators isolated RNA and reverse transcribed it into cDNA to act as the sequencing template. The assay was immunoSEQ multiplex PCR, and TCRdb's table has in-frame clones only and misses some. This table has 150,000 to 250,000 clones, 45% to 65% appearing once. The sample holds one count of this clone. Its antigen remains unknown. The V gene is TRBV6-5, the J gene TRBJ1-3, with 9 bases lining up with TRBD1. The clonotype comes from a human donor with alopecia areata. The sample here was CD4+ T cells sorted from blood, taken at week 4, from a patient treated with tofacitinib. The CDR3 here is CASTETGGPGNTIYF. CDR3 DNA sequence: TGTGCCAGCACCGAAACAGGGGGCCCTGGAAACACCATATATTTT.